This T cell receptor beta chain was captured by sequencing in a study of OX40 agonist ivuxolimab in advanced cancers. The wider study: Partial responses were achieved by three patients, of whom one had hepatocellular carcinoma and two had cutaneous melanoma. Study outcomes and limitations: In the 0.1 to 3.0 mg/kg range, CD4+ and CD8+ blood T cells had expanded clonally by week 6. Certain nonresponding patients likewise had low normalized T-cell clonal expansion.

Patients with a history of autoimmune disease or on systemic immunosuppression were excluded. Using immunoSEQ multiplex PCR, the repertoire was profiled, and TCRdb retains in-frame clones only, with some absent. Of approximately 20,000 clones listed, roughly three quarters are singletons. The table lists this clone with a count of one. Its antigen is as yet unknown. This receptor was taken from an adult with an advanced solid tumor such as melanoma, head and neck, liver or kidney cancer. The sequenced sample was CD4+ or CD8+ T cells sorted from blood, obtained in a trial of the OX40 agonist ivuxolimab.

CDR3 coding DNA: TGTGCCACCAGCACCCTACACACGGAGGGAGGGGTGGAATTCTCCTACAATGAGCAGTTCTTC. It specifies CATSTLHTEGGVEFSYNEQFF. The V and J genes are TRBV15 and TRBJ2-1; 7 bases are shared with TRBD2. J gave up 0 bases and V 4 bases, and 21 bases lay outside the gene matches. Per the germline V gene, CDR1 is LNHNV and CDR2 is YYDKDF (reference sequence). This CDR3 contains 21 residues.